Given below is one T cell receptor beta chain in context. The antigen this receptor binds is unknown. No much larger clone is present one base from it, and per-base qualities are unavailable. The V end gives up 1 base and the J end 6 bases, leaving 4 bases in the junction not matched to a gene. Taken from the germline V gene (reference sequence), the CDR1 and CDR2 loops are SEHNR and FQNEAQ. The CDR3 numbers 14 residues from cysteine through phenylalanine. This entry keeps only the CDR3 DNA: 42 bases, framed from base 1. TCRbeta CDR3 regions were amplified from genomic DNA using the immunoSEQ Assay, a bias-controlled multiplex PCR. The published analysis was carried out like this. The number of nucleated cells in each sample was estimated from the amplification of reference gene primers within the assay. Sequence reads were collapsed and filtered to measure the absolute abundance of every unique TCRbeta CDR3 rearrangement. For each sample, productive Simpson clonality was calculated as the square root of Simpson's diversity index across productive rearrangements. As stored in TCRdb, this immuneACCESS dataset retains in-frame rearrangements with V and J assigned. A fraction of the clones does not appear; measured against another copy, unresolved V genes explain less than half of the discrepancy, and the remainder lacks a known reason. V and J calls and clone size are those listed in that table; D and trimming were worked out from the DNA. The sample table lists around 250,000 clones, around 84% of them with a count of one. Clones ranked in the top ten supply around 7.3% of the sample.

Collaborating institutions collected whole blood in K2EDTA tubes following their own protocols. For TCRbeta analysis, collaborators shipped samples as frozen whole blood, isolated PBMCs, or DNA extracted from either of those sample types. The data were obtained in a study of blood T cell repertoires in COVID-19 (dated by TCRdb to 2019 to 2021). Background for the entire study: Samples covering the acute and convalescent phases of COVID-19 were provided by collaborators in the United States, Italy and Spain. The material from the prospective study consisted of cDNA or gDNA derived from T cells, B-cell-depleted T cells, or PBMCs. The dataset comprised deeply sampled blood TCRbeta repertoires from subjects exposed to, actively infected with, or recovered from COVID-19. A freely available public database, intended as a resource for researchers studying the immune response to SARS-CoV-2, is where the repertoires were released. Samples came from the ongoing ImmuneRACE study (first 160 participants) plus 1,254 subjects from 6 global collaborators. The sample metadata nearly always contained a de-identified subject ID, COVID-19 status, age in years and sex. Where available, HLA class I and class II types were obtained from metadata supplied by the sample provider rather than from assay-based typing. The investigation overall reported the following: How much clinical and demographic metadata was included differed by source and by participant, and the metadata was provided uncurated.

The receptor comes from a woman aged 70-85 years with active or convalescent COVID-19. The sequenced material came from peripheral blood. This receptor chain uses TRBV7-9 and TRBJ2-7; 9 central nucleotides agree with TRBD1. The CDR3 protein is CASSLGGQGSEQYF. The DNA sequence follows: TGTGCCAGCAGCTTAGGGGGACAGGGATCCGAGCAGTACTTC.